The 29 T cell receptor beta chains presented below share a single source sample, sequenced in a study of T cell repertoires in cytomegalovirus infection. TCRdb reanalysed the reads using MiXCR and keeps one entry per CDR3 protein. Seen here are about 900,000 distinct CDR3 sequences, more than 25% observed once, and the top ten hold around 15%. The antigens these receptors bind are not known. The source was cultured CD8+ T cells from PBMCs, collected from culture after CMV antigen stimulation. These receptors were collected from a human donor in good health (CMV status not recorded). Some clones in this sample may be carry-over from other donors' samples.

V and J are TRBV27 and TRBJ2-7; 14 nucleotides align to TRBD2. CDR1 is MNHEY, CDR2 SMNVEV, per germline (reference sequence). Trimming cost V 6 bases and J 4 bases; bases outside gene matches: 5. The CDR3 extends over 15 amino acids. In DNA form, the CDR3 reads TGTGCCAGCAGGCCGGGACTAGCGGGGGTTTACGAGCAGTACGTC. Protein: CASRPGLAGVYEQYV.

V usage is TRBV27 and J usage is TRBJ2-2, with D unclear. With 3 bases removed from V and 0 bases from J, the gap between germline ends came to 5 bases. There are 14 residues in the CDR3. CDR1 MNHEY and CDR2 SMNVEV come from the germline V gene (reference sequence). CDR3 in amino acids: CASSLFSNTGELFF. The CDR3 DNA is TGTGCCAGCAGTTTGTTCTCGAACACCGGGGAGCTGTTTTTT.

The chain has TRBV7-9 and TRBJ1-1; a weak D match, TRBD1 (5 bases). Germline CDR1 is SEHNR and CDR2 is FQNEAQ (reference sequence). CDR3 length equals 13 residues. The V end was cut by 5 bases, the J end by 8 bases, with 15 bases between. CDR3 in amino acids: CASSELGWGEAFF. The CDR3 coding sequence is TGTGCCAGCAGCGAACTGGGGTGGGGGGAAGCTTTCTTT.

V is TRBV19 and J is TRBJ1-4, with a weak D call TRBD1 (6 bases). The germline V and J ends were trimmed by 5 bases and 7 bases, with 17 bases remaining between them. Germline V gene sequence: CDR1 LNHDA, CDR2 SQIVND (reference sequence). The CDR3 consists of 15 residues. CDR3 DNA: TGTGCCAGTAGTCTAACAGGGAGGCGAGTTGAAAAACTGTTTTTT. Its protein is CASSLTGRRVEKLFF.

This clonotype was seen a handful of times. V gene TRBV7-9 combines with J gene TRBJ1-2; the D is unclear. The V end was cut by 3 bases, the J end by 4 bases, with 12 bases between. Germline CDR1 is SEHNR and CDR2 is FQNEAQ (reference sequence). The CDR3 spans 14 residues. The CDR3 region is CASSFARSTYGYTF. In DNA form, the CDR3 reads TGTGCCAGCAGCTTTGCCAGGTCGACCTATGGCTACACCTTC.

The chain recombines TRBV4-1 with TRBJ1-2, with no clear D. The germline V gene has CDR1 MGHRA and CDR2 YSYEKL. The CDR3 consists of 17 residues. The germline V and J ends were trimmed by 0 bases and 8 bases, with 22 bases remaining between them. The CDR3 here is CASSQEGSNLDIGGYTF. CDR3 DNA sequence: TGCGCCAGCAGCCAAGAGGGCTCGAATCTCGATATTGGGGGCTACACCTTC.

The chain combines TRBV27 with TRBJ2-3; TRBD2 aligns across 7 bases. CDR1 is MNHEY and CDR2 is SMNVEV in the germline V gene (reference sequence). V dropped 2 bases and J dropped 4; count of bases not matched to a gene: 6. CDR3 length: 15 amino acids. In DNA form, the CDR3 reads TGTGCCAGCAGTTTAGTTAGCGGGTCCCCAGATACGCAGTATTTT. The encoded protein is CASSLVSGSPDTQYF.

The gene calls are TRBV6-5 and TRBJ1-1; 7 bases line up with TRBD1. Germline CDR1 MNHEY, CDR2 SVGAGI. CDR3 length: 12 residues. V was clipped by 2 bases and J by 12 bases; unmatched bases: 6. This chain's CDR3 is CASSYATGHTFF. CDR3 bases: TGTGCCAGCAGTTACGCGACAGGGCATACTTTCTTT.

This chain links TRBV12-5 with TRBJ1-1; tentatively, D is TRBD1 (5 bases). Germline V lookup: CDR1 LGHNT, CDR2 FRNRAP. V was cut by 2 bases and J by 0 bases, with 10 bases left in between. The CDR3 length is 15 residues. The CDR3 region has the DNA TGTGCTAGTGGTTTGCGACAGCTTATGAACACTGAAGCTTTCTTT. Its translation is CASGLRQLMNTEAFF.

The chain uses TRBV4-3 and TRBJ1-4, with TRBD1 as a possible D gene (6 bases). The V gene lost 6 bases and the J gene lost 7 bases, with 18 bases spanning the gap. The V gene's germline CDR1 is LGHNA and CDR2 YSLEER. CDR3 length equals 15 residues. CDR3 sequence reads: CASSVVRGSGEKLFF. CDR3 nucleotide sequence: TGCGCCAGCAGTGTCGTGAGGGGGTCAGGTGAAAAACTGTTTTTT.

Ten or more counts support this clonotype. The junction and the germline gene differ at one end; a read error may be behind it. The chain is built from TRBV12-3 or TRBV12-4 and TRBJ1-5; TRBD1 is a possible D gene (5 bases). The CDR3 spans 14 residues. The CDR3 loop reads CASSLGAGNQPQHF. The DNA for the CDR3 is TGTGCCAGCAGCTTAGGAGCAGGGAATCAGCCCCAGCATTTT.

This clonotype has at least ten counts. V is TRBV7-2 and J is TRBJ1-5; no definite D call. Trimming pared 1 base from V and 0 bases from J, leaving 7 bases between. This CDR3 is built from 15 residues. Per the germline V gene, CDR1 is SGHTA and CDR2 is FQGNSA. The CDR3 is CASSLGVFSNQPQHF. In DNA form, the CDR3 reads TGTGCCAGCAGCTTAGGGGTTTTTAGCAATCAGCCCCAGCATTTT. The whole variable domain, remainder taken from reference TRBV7-2 and TRBJ1-5, is GAGVSQSPSNKVTEKGKDVELRCDPISGHTALYWYRQSLGQGLEFLIYFQGNSAPDKSGLPSDRFSAERTGGSVSTLTIQRTQQEDSAVYLCASSLGVFSNQPQHFGDGTRLSIL.

This chain links TRBV29-1 with TRBJ2-5; D is unresolved. V gave up 0 bases and J gave up 0 bases, with 8 bases separating them. The CDR3 loop spans 14 amino acids. CDR1 is SQVTM, CDR2 ANQGSEA, per germline. The chain's CDR3 is CSVEEERYQETQYF. The DNA of the CDR3 is TGCAGCGTTGAAGAGGAAAGGTACCAAGAGACCCAGTACTTC. Filled out from reference TRBV29-1 and TRBJ2-5, the complete variable domain reads SAVISQKPSRDICQRGTSLTIQCQVDSQVTMMFWYRQQPGQSLTLIATANQGSEATYESGFVIDKFPISRPNLTFSTLTVSNMSPEDSSIYLCSVEEERYQETQYFGPGTRLLVL.

This chain links TRBV3-1 with TRBJ2-7, with 9 bases that match TRBD2. Trimming at V came to 5 bases and at J to 8 bases, leaving 7 bases not matched to a gene. This CDR3 has 13 residues. The germline V gene encodes CDR1 LGHDT and CDR2 YNNKEL (reference sequence). CDR3 sequence reads: CASSATSGRQQYF. The CDR3 DNA is TGTGCCAGCAGCGCGACTAGCGGAAGGCAGCAGTACTTC.

With respect to this clonotype: Given the absence of the conserved phenylalanine or tryptophan at the CDR3 end, a read error is likely. This chain joins TRBV28 and TRBJ1-6; no clear D gene. This CDR3 is built from 16 residues. Germline-derived CDR1 and CDR2 are MDHEN and SYDVKM. The V gene lost 8 bases and the J gene lost 0 bases, with 14 bases spanning the gap. DNA for the CDR3: TGTGCCAGCTCCGGGCCCCAAAACTCCTATAATTCACCCCTCCACCTT. This codes for CASSGPQNSYNSPLHL.

The chain combines TRBV15 with TRBJ1-1; 7 bases agree with TRBD1. Germline-derived CDR1 and CDR2 are LNHNV and YYDKDF (reference sequence). The V gene end was trimmed by 0 bases and the J gene end by 3 bases; junction bases not matched to a gene: 16. CDR3 length: 19 amino acids. The CDR3 nucleotides read TGTGCCACCAGCAGAGATTTTATCGGGGACAGATGGGAGGACACTGAAGCTTTCTTT. It specifies CATSRDFIGDRWEDTEAFF.

This rearrangement joins TRBV7-4 to TRBJ1-4; unclear D gene. This CDR3 has 17 residues. V was pared by 2 bases and J by 6 bases, with 19 bases between. Germline V gives CDR1 SGHVT, CDR2 SQSDAQ. CDR3 DNA sequence: TGTGCCAGCAGCTTAATAGGGCGTGGGCAGCGCTATGAAAAACTGTTTTTT. Translating it yields CASSLIGRGQRYEKLFF.

This clonotype turned up a few times. V gene TRBV7-2 combines with J gene TRBJ1-2; the D is unclear. CDR1 SGHTA and CDR2 FQGNSA come from the germline V gene. Trimming left V 1 base short and J 6 bases short, with 15 bases between. This CDR3 has 15 residues. DNA for the CDR3: TGTGCCAGCAGCTTAGGGTCCCTGGATGAGGATGGCTACACCTTC. Its protein is CASSLGSLDEDGYTF.

Note on this clonotype: This could be a read error, since a much larger clone is one nucleotide away. This chain joins TRBV7-9 and TRBJ1-5; possibly TRBD1 for D (5 bases). CDR1 and CDR2 (germline): SEHNR, FQNEAQ (reference sequence). The CDR3 spans 13 residues. The CDR3 here is CVSSSDIHQPQHF. In DNA, the CDR3 is TGTGTCAGCAGCTCGGACATACATCAGCCCCAGCATTTT.

V usage is TRBV15 and J usage is TRBJ1-6; D unclear. Deletions cut 3 bases from V and 7 bases from J, with 10 bases between. Germline V lookup: CDR1 LNHNV, CDR2 YYDKDF (reference sequence). This CDR3 contains 14 residues. CDR3 in amino acids: CATSSKPENSPLHF. The CDR3 region has the DNA TGTGCCACCAGCAGTAAGCCGGAAAATTCACCCCTCCACTTT.

The rearrangement uses TRBV7-6 and TRBJ2-7; 10 bases fit TRBD2. The V and J ends lost 5 bases and 3 bases, in that order; junction bases with no gene match: 10. The CDR3 contains 16 residues. Looked up from germline, CDR1 is SGHVS and CDR2 is FNYEAQ. The CDR3 DNA is TGTGCCAGCAGCGCAAGCGGGGGGGCCCTCTACTACGAGCAGTACGTC. It specifies CASSASGGALYYEQYV.

This clonotype has more than one count but fewer than ten. V usage is TRBV4-1 and J usage is TRBJ2-3; 13 bases fit TRBD2. Looked up from germline, CDR1 is MGHRA and CDR2 is YSYEKL. The CDR3 has 15 residues. Losses at the gene ends were 6 bases for V and 2 bases for J; bases not matched to a gene: 2. CDR3 nucleotide sequence: TGCGCCAGCAGAGGACTAGCGGGGGTCACAGATACGCAGTATTTT. This gives the protein CASRGLAGVTDTQYF.

This clonotype was detected ten times or more. The rearrangement uses TRBV6-1 and TRBJ1-1; D is undetermined. CDR1 is MNHNS, CDR2 SASEGT, per germline. The CDR3 totals 16 residues. V shed 10 bases and J shed 3 bases, with 24 bases lying between them. CDR3 protein: CATRHSKLLKDTEAFF. CDR3 bases: TGTGCCACCAGACACAGCAAACTTTTAAAGGACACTGAAGCTTTCTTT.

This sequence joins TRBV9 and TRBJ2-1; TRBD2 agrees at 12 bases. CDR3 size: 16 residues. V shed 3 bases and J 4 bases; nucleotides not matched to a gene: 5. The germline gives CDR1 SGDLS, CDR2 YYNGEE. The chain's CDR3 is CASSARLAGAYNEQFF. Here the CDR3 DNA reads TGTGCCAGCAGCGCCCGACTAGCGGGGGCTTACAATGAGCAGTTCTTC.

This clonotype was found a few times. This chain links TRBV4-1 with TRBJ1-2; TRBD1 matches 7 bases. Germline loops: CDR1 MGHRA, CDR2 YSYEKL. CDR3 length: 15 amino acids. The V gene end was trimmed by 1 base and the J gene end by 2 bases; junction bases not matched to a gene: 4. DNA of the CDR3: TGCGCCAGCAGCCAAGGATTCAGGGGGAACTATGGCTACACCTTC. Its translation: CASSQGFRGNYGYTF.

V usage is TRBV27 and J usage is TRBJ1-5; no clear D. Germline lookup yields CDR1 MNHEY and CDR2 SMNVEV (reference sequence). The V end lost 5 bases, the J end lost 2 bases, and 16 bases lay between the germline ends. The CDR3 extends over 16 amino acids. The DNA of the CDR3 is TGTGCCAGCAGTCAGAGTTGGGGAGCGGGCAATCAGCCCCAGCATTTT. Residues: CASSQSWGAGNQPQHF.

This clonotype was recorded a few times. The V and J genes are TRBV20-1 and TRBJ2-7; no firm D call. There are 17 residues in the CDR3. Per germline, CDR1 DFQATT and CDR2 SNEGSKA (reference sequence). Trimming left V 1 base short and J 0 bases short, with 19 bases between. DNA of the CDR3: TGCAGTGCTAGAGTACTGGGGAATAGGCGTGACTCCTACGAGCAGTACTTC. This encodes CSARVLGNRRDSYEQYF.

The chain uses TRBV12-3 or TRBV12-4 and TRBJ2-3; TRBD2 matches at 9 bases. The V segment lost 3 bases and the J segment 4 bases; nucleotides outside the gene matches: 14. The CDR3 consists of 18 residues. In DNA form, the CDR3 reads TGTGCCAGCAGTTTTTCCCGAGGGGCGGGGGGGCAGGCAGATACGCAGTATTTT. It encodes CASSFSRGAGGQADTQYF.

The rearrangement joins TRBV7-6 to TRBJ2-5, with D possibly being TRBD2 (5 bases). The CDR3 consists of 16 residues. Trimming left V 5 bases short and J 3 bases short, with 19 bases between. Germline assignment: CDR1 SGHVS and CDR2 FNYEAQ. This CDR3 reads CASSLLVGNGEETQYF. The CDR3 DNA sequence: TGTGCCAGCAGCCTGCTTGTGGGTAACGGGGAAGAGACCCAGTACTTC.